Presented here are 2 T cell receptor beta chains from one specimen sequenced in a study of post-analysis software for immune sequencing data. Study-wide results and caveats: Five or six TRBV segments, TRBV5-6, TRBV5-1 and TRBV20-1 among them, were found more frequent in patients than controls.

TCR beta cDNA libraries included unique molecular identifiers. TCRdb processed the PCR reads anew with MiXCR; each CDR3 protein has one entry. The table has 650,000 to 850,000 distinct CDR3 sequences, roughly 58% seen once. These receptors lack a known antigen. Material: blood. These receptors were collected from a girl between 5 and 17 years old with multiple sclerosis.

This clonotype turned up a few times. This chain connects TRBV29-1 to TRBJ2-1; 8 bases align to TRBD1. This CDR3 comprises 14 residues. V trimming: 7 bases; J trimming: 1 base; junction bases outside the gene matches: 6. Germline V lookup: CDR1 SQVTM, CDR2 ANQGSEA. The CDR3, as DNA: TGCAGCGCCAGGACAGGGCGATCCTACAATGAGCAGTTCTTC. The encoded protein is CSARTGRSYNEQFF.

V gene TRBV27 combines with J gene TRBJ1-1, with D perhaps TRBD1 (5 bases). The germline V gene encodes CDR1 MNHEY and CDR2 SMNVEV (reference sequence). V shed 8 bases and J shed 5 bases, with 9 bases lying between them. The length of the CDR3 is 11 residues. Written as DNA, the CDR3 is TGTGCCAGCGGGGGTGGGACTGAAGCTTTCTTT. Residues: CASGGGTEAFF.